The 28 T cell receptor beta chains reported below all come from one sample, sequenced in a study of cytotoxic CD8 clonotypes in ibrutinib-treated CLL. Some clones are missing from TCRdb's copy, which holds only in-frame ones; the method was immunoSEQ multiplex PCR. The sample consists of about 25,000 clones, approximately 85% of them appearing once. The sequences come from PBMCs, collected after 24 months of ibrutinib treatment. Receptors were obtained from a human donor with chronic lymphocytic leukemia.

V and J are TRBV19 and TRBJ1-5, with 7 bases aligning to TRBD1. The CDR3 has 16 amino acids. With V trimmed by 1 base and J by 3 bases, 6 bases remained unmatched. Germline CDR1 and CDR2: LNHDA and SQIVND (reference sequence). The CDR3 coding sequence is TGTGCCAGTAGTATAGTTTCCAGGGGGTACAATCAGCCCCAGCATTTT. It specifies CASSIVSRGYNQPQHF. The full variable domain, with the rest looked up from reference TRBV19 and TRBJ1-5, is DGGITQSPKYLFRKEGQNVTLSCEQNLNHDAMYWYRQDPGQGLRLIYYSQIVNDFQKGDIAEGYSVSREKKESFPLTVTSAQKNPTAFYLCASSIVSRGYNQPQHFGDGTRLSIL.

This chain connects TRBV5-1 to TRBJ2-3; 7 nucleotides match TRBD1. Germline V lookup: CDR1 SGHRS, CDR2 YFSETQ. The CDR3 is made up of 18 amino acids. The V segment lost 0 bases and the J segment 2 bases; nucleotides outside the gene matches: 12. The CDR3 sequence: CASSLDRGLHENTDTQYF. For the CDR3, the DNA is TGCGCCAGCAGCTTGGACAGGGGATTACACGAAAACACAGATACGCAGTATTTT. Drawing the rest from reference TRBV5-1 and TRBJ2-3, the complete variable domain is KAGVTQTPRYLIKTRGQQVTLSCSPISGHRSVSWYQQTPGQGLQFLFEYFSETQRNKGNFPGRFSGRQFSNSRSEMNVSTLELGDSALYLCASSLDRGLHENTDTQYFGPGTRLTVL.

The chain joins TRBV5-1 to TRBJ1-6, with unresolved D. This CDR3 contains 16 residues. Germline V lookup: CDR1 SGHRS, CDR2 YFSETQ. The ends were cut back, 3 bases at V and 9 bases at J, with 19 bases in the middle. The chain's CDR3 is CASSSSGLTGVSPLHF. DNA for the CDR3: TGCGCCAGCAGCTCCAGCGGACTTACGGGCGTTTCACCCCTCCACTTT.

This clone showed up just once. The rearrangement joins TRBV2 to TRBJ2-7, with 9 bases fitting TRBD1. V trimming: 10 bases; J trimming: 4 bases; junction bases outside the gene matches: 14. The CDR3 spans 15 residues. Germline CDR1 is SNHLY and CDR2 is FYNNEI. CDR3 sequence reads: CATRLGTGYPYEQYF. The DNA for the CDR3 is TGTGCCACCCGCTTAGGGACAGGGTACCCTTACGAGCAGTACTTC.

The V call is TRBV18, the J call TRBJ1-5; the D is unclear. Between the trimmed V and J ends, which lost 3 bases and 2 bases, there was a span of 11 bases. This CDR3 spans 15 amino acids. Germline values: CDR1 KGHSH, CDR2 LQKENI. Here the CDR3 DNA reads TGTGCCAGCTCACCCCCGGGGTTTGGCAATCAGCCCCAGCATTTT. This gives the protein CASSPPGFGNQPQHF.

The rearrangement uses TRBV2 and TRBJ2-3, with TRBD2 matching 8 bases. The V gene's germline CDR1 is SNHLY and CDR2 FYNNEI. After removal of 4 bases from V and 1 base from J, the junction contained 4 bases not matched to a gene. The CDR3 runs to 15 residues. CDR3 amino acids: CASSVGTSGTDTQYF. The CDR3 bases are TGTGCCAGCAGTGTGGGGACTAGTGGCACAGATACGCAGTATTTT.

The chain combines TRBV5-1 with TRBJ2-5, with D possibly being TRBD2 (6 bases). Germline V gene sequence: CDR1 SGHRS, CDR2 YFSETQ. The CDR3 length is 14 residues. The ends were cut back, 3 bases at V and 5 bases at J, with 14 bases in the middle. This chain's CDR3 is CASSSPGRGETQYF. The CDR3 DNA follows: TGCGCCAGCAGCTCCCCTGGTCGGGGGGAGACCCAGTACTTC.

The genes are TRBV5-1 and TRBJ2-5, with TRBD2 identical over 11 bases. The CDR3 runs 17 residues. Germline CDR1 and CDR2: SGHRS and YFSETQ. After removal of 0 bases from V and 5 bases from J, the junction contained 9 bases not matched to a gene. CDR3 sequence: CASSLDASGGSSETQYF. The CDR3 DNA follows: TGCGCCAGCAGCTTGGATGCTAGCGGGGGGAGCAGTGAGACCCAGTACTTC.

The CDR3 reads CAWSVIWGGMNTEAFF. CDR3 in DNA: TGTGCCTGGAGTGTCATTTGGGGGGGAATGAACACTGAAGCTTTCTTT. This chain joins TRBV30 and TRBJ1-1; tentatively, D is TRBD1 (5 bases). V dropped 0 bases and J dropped 0 bases, with 14 bases sitting between them. The CDR3 consists of 16 residues. In germline, CDR1 is GTSNPN, CDR2 SVGIG (reference sequence).

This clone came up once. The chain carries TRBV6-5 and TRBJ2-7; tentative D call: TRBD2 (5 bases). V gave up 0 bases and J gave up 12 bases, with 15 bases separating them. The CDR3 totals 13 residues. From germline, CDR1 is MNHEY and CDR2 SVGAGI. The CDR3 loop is CASSYSLAGLGYF. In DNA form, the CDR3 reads TGTGCCAGCAGTTACTCCCTCGCGGGTTTAGGGTACTTC.

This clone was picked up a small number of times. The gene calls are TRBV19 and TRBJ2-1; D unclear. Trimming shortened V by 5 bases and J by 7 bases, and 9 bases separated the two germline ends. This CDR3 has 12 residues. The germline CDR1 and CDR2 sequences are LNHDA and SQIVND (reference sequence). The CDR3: CASSDTRNEQFF. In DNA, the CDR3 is TGTGCCAGTAGTGACACTCGGAATGAGCAGTTCTTC.

For the CDR3, the DNA is TGTGCCAGCAGCGTACTAGGGTTGGGAACTGGCTACACCTTC. As protein: CASSVLGLGTGYTF. The rearrangement joins TRBV9 to TRBJ1-2; D remains ambiguous. The CDR3 has 14 amino acids. The germline V gene has CDR1 SGDLS and CDR2 YYNGEE. V was pared by 1 base and J by 7 bases, with 14 bases between.

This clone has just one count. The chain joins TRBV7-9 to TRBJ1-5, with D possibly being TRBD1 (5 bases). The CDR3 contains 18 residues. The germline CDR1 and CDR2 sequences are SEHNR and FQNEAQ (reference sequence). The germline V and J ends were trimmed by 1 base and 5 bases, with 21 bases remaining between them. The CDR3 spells CASSLVERTDKQDQPQHF. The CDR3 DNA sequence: TGTGCCAGCAGCTTAGTCGAAAGGACGGACAAACAGGATCAGCCCCAGCATTTT.

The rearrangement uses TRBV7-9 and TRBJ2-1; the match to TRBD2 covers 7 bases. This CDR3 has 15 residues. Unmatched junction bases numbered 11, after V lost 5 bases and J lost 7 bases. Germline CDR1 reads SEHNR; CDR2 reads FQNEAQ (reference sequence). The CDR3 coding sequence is TGTGCCAGCAGCCTCATGGGGGGGATCAAGAATGAGCAGTTCTTC. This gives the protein CASSLMGGIKNEQFF.

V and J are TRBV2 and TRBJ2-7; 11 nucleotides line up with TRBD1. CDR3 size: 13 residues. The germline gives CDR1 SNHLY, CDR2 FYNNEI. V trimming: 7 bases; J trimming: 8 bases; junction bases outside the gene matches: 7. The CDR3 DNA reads TGTGCCAGCATAGGGGGACAGGGGGTGAAGCAGTACTTC. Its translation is CASIGGQGVKQYF.

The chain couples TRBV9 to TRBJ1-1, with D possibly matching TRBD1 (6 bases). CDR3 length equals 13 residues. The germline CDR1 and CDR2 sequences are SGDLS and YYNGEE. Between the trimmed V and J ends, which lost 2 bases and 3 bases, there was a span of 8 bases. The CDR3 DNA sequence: TGTGCCAGCAGCGTCGGGGGGCACACTGAAGCTTTCTTT. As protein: CASSVGGHTEAFF.

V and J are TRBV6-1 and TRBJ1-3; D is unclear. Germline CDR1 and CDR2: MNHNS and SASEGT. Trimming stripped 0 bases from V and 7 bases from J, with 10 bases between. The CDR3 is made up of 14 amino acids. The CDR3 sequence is CASSEAPLRNTIYF. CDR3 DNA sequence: TGTGCCAGCAGTGAAGCCCCCCTCCGTAACACCATATATTTT.

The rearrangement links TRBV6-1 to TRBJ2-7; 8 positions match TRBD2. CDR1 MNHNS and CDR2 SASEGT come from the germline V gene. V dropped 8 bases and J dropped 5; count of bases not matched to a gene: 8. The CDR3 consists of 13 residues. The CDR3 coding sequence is TGTGCCAGCCTCGGGGGGGTGGTCAACGAGCAGTACTTC. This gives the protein CASLGGVVNEQYF.

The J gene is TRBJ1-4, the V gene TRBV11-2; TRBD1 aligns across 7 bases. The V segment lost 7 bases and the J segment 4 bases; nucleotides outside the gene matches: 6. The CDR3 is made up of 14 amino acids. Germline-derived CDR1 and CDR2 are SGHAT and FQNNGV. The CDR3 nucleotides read TGTGCCAGCACCACCAGGGGGTATAATGAAAAACTGTTTTTT. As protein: CASTTRGYNEKLFF.

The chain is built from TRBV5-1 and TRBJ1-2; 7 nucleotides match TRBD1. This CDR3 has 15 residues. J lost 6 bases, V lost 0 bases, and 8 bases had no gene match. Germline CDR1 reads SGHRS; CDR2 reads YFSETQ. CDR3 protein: CASSLVARGIDGYTF. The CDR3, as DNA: TGCGCCAGCAGCTTGGTGGCCAGGGGGATTGATGGCTACACCTTC.

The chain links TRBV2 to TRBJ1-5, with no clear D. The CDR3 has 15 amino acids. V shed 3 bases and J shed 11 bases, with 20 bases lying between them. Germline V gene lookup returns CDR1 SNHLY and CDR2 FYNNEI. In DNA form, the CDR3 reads TGTGCCAGCAGTGAGCGCAGAGCCCTCGATCAAGCCCAGCATTTT. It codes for CASSERRALDQAQHF.

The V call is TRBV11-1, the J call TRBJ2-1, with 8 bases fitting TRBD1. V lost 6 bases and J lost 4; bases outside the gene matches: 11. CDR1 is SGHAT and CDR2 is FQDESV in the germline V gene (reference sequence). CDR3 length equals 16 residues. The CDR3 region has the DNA TGTGCCAGCAGTCTAGGCCAGGGGGCGGTATACAATGAGCAGTTCTTC. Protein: CASSLGQGAVYNEQFF.

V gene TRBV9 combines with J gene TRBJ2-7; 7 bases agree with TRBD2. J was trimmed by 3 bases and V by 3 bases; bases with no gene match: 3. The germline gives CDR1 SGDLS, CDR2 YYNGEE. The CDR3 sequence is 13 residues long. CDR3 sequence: CASSASGNYEQYF. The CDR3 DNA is TGTGCCAGCAGCGCTAGCGGAAACTACGAGCAGTACTTC.

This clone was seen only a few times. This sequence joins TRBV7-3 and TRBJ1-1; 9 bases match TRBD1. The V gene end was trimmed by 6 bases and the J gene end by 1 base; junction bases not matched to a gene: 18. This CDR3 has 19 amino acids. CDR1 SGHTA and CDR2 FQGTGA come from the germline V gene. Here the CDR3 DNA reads TGTGCCAGCAGATTGACTCCGGGACAGGGATCCCACCGGAACACTGAAGCTTTCTTT. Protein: CASRLTPGQGSHRNTEAFF.

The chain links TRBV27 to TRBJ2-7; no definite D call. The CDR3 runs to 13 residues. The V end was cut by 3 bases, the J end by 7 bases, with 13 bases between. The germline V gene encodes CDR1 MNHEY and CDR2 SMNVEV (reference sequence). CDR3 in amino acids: CASSFRLGLEQYF. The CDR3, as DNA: TGTGCCAGCAGTTTCCGACTCGGGTTGGAGCAGTACTTC.

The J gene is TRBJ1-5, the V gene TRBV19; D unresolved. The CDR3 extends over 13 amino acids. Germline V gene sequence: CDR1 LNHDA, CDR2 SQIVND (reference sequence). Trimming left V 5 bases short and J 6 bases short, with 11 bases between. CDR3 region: CASSGPEAQPQHF. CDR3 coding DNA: TGTGCCAGTAGTGGTCCGGAAGCTCAGCCCCAGCATTTT. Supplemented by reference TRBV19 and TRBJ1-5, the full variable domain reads DGGITQSPKYLFRKEGQNVTLSCEQNLNHDAMYWYRQDPGQGLRLIYYSQIVNDFQKGDIAEGYSVSREKKESFPLTVTSAQKNPTAFYLCASSGPEAQPQHFGDGTRLSIL.

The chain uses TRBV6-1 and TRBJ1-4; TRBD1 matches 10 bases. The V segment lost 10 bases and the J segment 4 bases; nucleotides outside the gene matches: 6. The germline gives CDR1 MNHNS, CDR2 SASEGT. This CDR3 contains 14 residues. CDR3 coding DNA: TGTGCCACCAGGGGACAGGGGAATAATGAAAAACTGTTTTTT. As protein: CATRGQGNNEKLFF.

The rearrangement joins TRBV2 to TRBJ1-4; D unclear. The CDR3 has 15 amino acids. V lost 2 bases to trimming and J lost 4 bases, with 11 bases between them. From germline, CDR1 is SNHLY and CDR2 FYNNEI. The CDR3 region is CASSELGMGNEKLFF. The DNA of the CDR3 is TGTGCCAGCAGTGAATTGGGGATGGGTAATGAAAAACTGTTTTTT.